The present entry profiles one T cell receptor (beta chain) with its context. Its antigen is undetermined. Profiled with immunoSEQ multiplex PCR; TCRdb holds only in-frame clones, not every one. Of approximately 52,000 clones in the sample, roughly 94% are singletons; the top ten hold less than 15%. This sample is part of a study of OX40 agonist ivuxolimab in advanced cancers. General observations from the study: Researchers did not establish what antigens the expanded peripheral T cells target. The average count of expanded clones was higher among CD8+ T cells than among CD4+.

The CDR3 length is 16 residues. V was clipped by 0 bases and J by 2 bases, with 12 bases between them. Germline values: CDR1 SGDLS, CDR2 YYNGEE. This receptor was identified in an adult with an advanced solid tumor such as melanoma, head and neck, liver or kidney cancer. The chain recombines TRBV9 with TRBJ2-1, with D hard to call. The sample was CD4+ or CD8+ T cells sorted from blood, taken in a trial of the OX40 agonist ivuxolimab. The CDR3 DNA is TGTGCCAGCAGCGTAGACGTATACCCCCCCTACAATGAGCAGTTCTTC. It is translated as CASSVDVYPPYNEQFF. The entire variable domain, with the rest obtained from reference TRBV9 and TRBJ2-1, is as follows: DSGVTQTPKHLITATGQRVTLRCSPRSGDLSVYWYQQSLDQGLQFLIQYYNGEERAKGNILERFSAQQFPDLHSELNLSSLELGDSALYFCASSVDVYPPYNEQFFGPGTRLTVL.